Sequencing of this T cell receptor beta chain was carried out in a study of T cell responses to AZD1222 COVID-19 vaccine. There are 12 residues in the CDR3. Trimming took off 6 bases at V and 5 bases at J, with 10 bases between the two ends. Profiling relied on immunoSEQ multiplex PCR, and the TCRdb table lists in-frame clones only, not all of them. The sample shows about 130,000 clones, 80% to 90% of them seen only once. The sample consisted of peripheral blood, taken on day 0 of AZD1222 vaccination. The receptor was derived from an adult in good health. This chain joins TRBV12-3 or TRBV12-4 and TRBJ1-2; D not certain. CDR3 nucleotides: TGTGCCAGCAGACCAGCCCTTTATGGCTACACCTTC. Translated, it gives CASRPALYGYTF.